Each of the 28 T cell receptor beta chains below was sequenced from the same sample in a study of shared T cell receptors in the human thymus. Clones were read by immunoSEQ multiplex PCR, and TCRdb kept only the in-frame ones, dropping some. This table has roughly 700,000 clones, more than 75% appearing once. These data are also associated with another study on human thymus T cells.

The sample consisted of thymocytes. Every receptor here comes from a boy under two years old with a congenital heart defect.

The CDR3 bases are TGTGCCAGCAGTGAAGAAGTAAGGGACAAAAAGGTATCTCGGGGCTCCTACGAGCAGTACTTC. It translates to CASSEEVRDKKVSRGSYEQYF. This rearrangement joins TRBV6-1 to TRBJ2-7; D is perhaps TRBD1 (6 bases). Germline V gene lookup returns CDR1 MNHNS and CDR2 SASEGT. There are 21 residues in the CDR3. Deletions cut 1 base from V and 0 bases from J, with 28 bases between.

This rearrangement joins TRBV29-1 to TRBJ2-3, with D perhaps matching TRBD2 (5 bases). Germline CDR1 is SQVTM and CDR2 is ANQGSEA. This CDR3 contains 14 residues. This CDR3 reads CSGSRTPPEDTQYF. CDR3 coding DNA: TGCAGTGGCTCCCGGACTCCTCCAGAAGATACGCAGTATTTT.

CDR3: CASSRGTSGRDEQYF. The CDR3 DNA reads TGTGCCAGCAGCCGAGGGACTAGCGGGAGGGACGAGCAGTACTTC. The genes are TRBV4-2 and TRBJ2-7; 16 bases are a match to TRBD2. Germline V gene lookup returns CDR1 LGHNA and CDR2 YNFKEQ. J gave up 5 bases and V 4 bases, and 2 bases lay outside the gene matches. CDR3 length: 15 amino acids.

This rearrangement joins TRBV27 to TRBJ1-5; D is undetermined. Germline V lookup: CDR1 MNHEY, CDR2 SMNVEV (reference sequence). The CDR3 is made up of 15 amino acids. Trimming removed 1 base from V and 3 bases from J, with 10 bases in between. The CDR3 DNA sequence: TGTGCCAGCAGTTTATGGGCAGATCACAATCAGCCCCAGCATTTT. This sequence encodes CASSLWADHNQPQHF.

V and J are TRBV30 and TRBJ2-1, with D tentatively TRBD2 (5 bases). V lost 4 bases, J lost 3 bases, and 13 bases lay in between. Germline CDR1 is GTSNPN and CDR2 is SVGIG (reference sequence). The CDR3 has 14 residues. The CDR3 spells CAWIRRGYYNEQFF. In DNA form, the CDR3 reads TGTGCCTGGATTCGGCGCGGGTACTACAATGAGCAGTTCTTC. Based on the CDR3 plus reference TRBV30 and TRBJ2-1, the full variable domain is SQTIHQWPATLVQPVGSPLSLECTVEGTSNPNLYWYRQAAGRGLQLLFYSVGIGQISSEVPQNLSASRPQDRQFILSSKKLLLSDSGFYLCAWIRRGYYNEQFFGPGTRLTVL.

The V call is TRBV5-1, the J call TRBJ1-1, with D tentatively TRBD1 (5 bases). In germline, CDR1 is SGHRS, CDR2 YFSETQ. This CDR3 region has 13 residues. Trimming stripped 4 bases from V and 3 bases from J, with 10 bases between. This CDR3 reads CASSRGPHTEAFF. CDR3 nucleotide sequence: TGCGCCAGCAGCAGGGGCCCACACACTGAAGCTTTCTTT.

The rearrangement links TRBV4-3 to TRBJ2-7, with 9 bases that match TRBD2. Germline CDR1 and CDR2: LGHNA and YSLEER. The CDR3 totals 16 residues. The ends lost 0 bases at V and 3 bases at J; junction bases unmatched: 6. CDR3 sequence reads: CASSQEYQREVYEQYF. CDR3 nucleotides: TGCGCCAGCAGCCAAGAATATCAGCGGGAGGTCTACGAGCAGTACTTC.

This clone was seen more than once but under ten times. The chain combines TRBV6-1 with TRBJ1-5; D uncertain. Per the germline V gene, CDR1 is MNHNS and CDR2 is SASEGT. The CDR3 has 12 amino acids. V was cut by 8 bases and J by 0 bases, with 5 bases left in between. The chain's CDR3 is CASRNSNQPQHF. CDR3 bases: TGTGCCAGCCGTAATAGCAATCAGCCCCAGCATTTT.

The CDR3, as DNA: TGCGCCAGCAGCATAGTGAGAGCGGGGCCTAGCACAGATACGCAGTATTTT. As protein: CASSIVRAGPSTDTQYF. The V and J genes are TRBV5-1 and TRBJ2-3, with TRBD2 matching over 7 bases. CDR1 and CDR2 from the germline V gene are SGHRS and YFSETQ. The CDR3 covers 17 residues. V lost 4 bases and J lost 0; bases outside the gene matches: 11. The variable domain in full, completed from reference TRBV5-1 and TRBJ2-3, reads KAGVTQTPRYLIKTRGQQVTLSCSPISGHRSVSWYQQTPGQGLQFLFEYFSETQRNKGNFPGRFSGRQFSNSRSEMNVSTLELGDSALYLCASSIVRAGPSTDTQYFGPGTRLTVL.

Only one count was recorded for this clone. The chain uses TRBV4-3 and TRBJ2-3; 11 bases fit TRBD2. V gave up 0 bases and J gave up 4 bases; unmatched junction bases: 15. CDR1 and CDR2 from the germline V gene are LGHNA and YSLEER. The CDR3 contains 20 residues. CDR3 region: CASSQDRLAGGGVVADTQYF. CDR3 coding DNA: TGCGCCAGCAGCCAAGATCGGCTAGCGGGAGGCGGGGTTGTCGCAGATACGCAGTATTTT.

This rearrangement joins TRBV13 to TRBJ2-4, with TRBD2 matching 7 bases. J was trimmed by 0 bases and V by 5 bases; bases with no gene match: 4. The germline V gene encodes CDR1 PRHDT and CDR2 FYEKMQ (reference sequence). The CDR3 contains 15 residues. In DNA form, the CDR3 reads TGTGCCAGCAGCGCGGGAGACAGAGCCAAAAACATTCAGTACTTC. This translates into CASSAGDRAKNIQYF.

CDR3 sequence reads: CASRTTGAGTDTQYF. CDR3 DNA: TGCGCCAGCAGAACAACAGGGGCAGGGACAGATACGCAGTATTTT. This rearrangement joins TRBV10-2 to TRBJ2-3; TRBD1 matches at 7 bases. CDR3 length equals 15 residues. The ends lost 6 bases at V and 3 bases at J; junction bases unmatched: 9. CDR1 and CDR2 (germline): WSHSY, SAAADI.

This chain joins TRBV5-5 and TRBJ2-7, with 9 bases aligning to TRBD2. The CDR3 covers 15 residues. Per the germline V gene, CDR1 is SGHKS and CDR2 is YYEKEE (reference sequence). V dropped 4 bases and J dropped 0; count of bases not matched to a gene: 5. CDR3 in amino acids: CASSRPGLASYEQYF. CDR3 nucleotide sequence: TGTGCCAGCAGCAGGCCGGGACTAGCCTCCTACGAGCAGTACTTC.

This chain connects TRBV27 to TRBJ2-7, with D unclear. Germline CDR1 and CDR2: MNHEY and SMNVEV (reference sequence). Trimming shortened V by 6 bases and J by 3 bases, and 15 bases separated the two germline ends. CDR3 size: 14 residues. The CDR3 sequence is CASRARRIGYEQYF. The CDR3 bases are TGTGCCAGCAGGGCTAGAAGGATCGGCTACGAGCAGTACTTC.

The chain links TRBV2 to TRBJ1-4; D perhaps matches TRBD1 (6 bases). V shed 3 bases and J shed 5 bases, with 13 bases lying between them. Germline assignment: CDR1 SNHLY and CDR2 FYNNEI. The CDR3 is made up of 15 amino acids. In nucleotides, the CDR3 is TGTGCCAGCAGTGAGAGAGACAGGCTAAATGAAAAACTGTTTTTT. Translated: CASSERDRLNEKLFF. The full variable domain, in which reference TRBV2 and TRBJ1-4 provide the parts outside the CDR3, is EPEVTQTPSHQVTQMGQEVILRCVPISNHLYFYWYRQILGQKVEFLVSFYNNEISEKSEIFDDQFSVERPDGSNFTLKIRSTKLEDSAMYFCASSERDRLNEKLFFGSGTQLSVL.

The chain has TRBV7-8 and TRBJ1-1; 7 nucleotides line up with TRBD1. The CDR3 runs to 13 residues. Germline CDR1 is SGHVS and CDR2 is FQNEAQ. V shed 4 bases, J shed 7 bases, and the junction held 6 bases outside the gene matches. DNA for the CDR3: TGTGCCAGCAGCTCAACAGGGGTGGGTGAAGCTTTCTTT. Its protein product is CASSSTGVGEAFF.

This rearrangement joins TRBV4-1 to TRBJ2-3; 14 bases agree with TRBD2. The CDR3 extends over 21 amino acids. V was pared by 0 bases and J by 3 bases, with 14 bases of the junction left unmatched. Germline lookup yields CDR1 MGHRA and CDR2 YSYEKL. The CDR3 nucleotides read TGCGCCAGCAGCCAAGATTCGGTGACTAGCGGGAGGGCCAGGAGGACAGATACGCAGTATTTT. Translating it yields CASSQDSVTSGRARRTDTQYF.

The chain recombines TRBV6-1 with TRBJ2-5; no firm D call. This CDR3 region has 17 residues. V shed 1 base and J shed 5 bases, with 20 bases lying between them. CDR1 MNHNS and CDR2 SASEGT come from the germline V gene. CDR3 coding DNA: TGTGCCAGCAGTGAAGACTCGACTCCGTCACTGGTTGAGACCCAGTACTTC. Protein product: CASSEDSTPSLVETQYF.

This clone was picked up a small number of times. The CDR3 region has the DNA TGCGCCAGCAGCCAAGATGTAGCGGAACGGTGGTGGTTGGGCGAGCAGTACTTC. Encoded protein: CASSQDVAERWWLGEQYF. The genes are TRBV4-3 and TRBJ2-7, with D maybe TRBD2 (6 bases). The CDR3 has 18 amino acids. From germline, CDR1 is LGHNA and CDR2 YSLEER. V was pared by 0 bases and J by 6 bases, with 24 bases between.

The V call is TRBV7-9, the J call TRBJ2-5; 15 positions match TRBD2. CDR1 is SEHNR, CDR2 FQNEAQ, per germline (reference sequence). The CDR3 contains 19 residues. After removal of 5 bases from V and 4 bases from J, the junction contained 14 bases not matched to a gene. The CDR3 is CASSLRTSGRGVQGETQYF. The CDR3 DNA reads TGTGCCAGCAGCCTCCGGACTAGCGGGAGGGGGGTCCAAGGAGAGACCCAGTACTTC.

The CDR3 coding sequence is TGTGCCAGCAACATGACGGGGAACTATGGCTACACCTTC. It is translated as CASNMTGNYGYTF. The rearrangement uses TRBV7-2 and TRBJ1-2; D not resolved. Germline CDR1 reads SGHTA; CDR2 reads FQGNSA. The ends were cut back, 7 bases at V and 2 bases at J, with 11 bases in the middle. The length of the CDR3 is 13 residues. Full variable domain (outside the CDR3, taken from reference TRBV7-2 and TRBJ1-2): GAGVSQSPSNKVTEKGKDVELRCDPISGHTALYWYRQSLGQGLEFLIYFQGNSAPDKSGLPSDRFSAERTGGSVSTLTIQRTQQEDSAVYLCASNMTGNYGYTFGSGTRLTVV.

The chain has TRBV7-9 and TRBJ2-7; 7 bases match TRBD2. This CDR3 has 16 residues. With 5 bases clipped from V and 0 bases from J, the junction kept 10 bases outside the gene matches. The germline V gene has CDR1 SEHNR and CDR2 FQNEAQ (reference sequence). CDR3 DNA sequence: TGTGCCAGCAGCCCTCTAGGCGGGAGCGACTCCTACGAGCAGTACTTC. Protein sequence: CASSPLGGSDSYEQYF.

This chain connects TRBV7-9 to TRBJ2-1; TRBD2 aligns across 7 bases. CDR3 length: 16 residues. The V and J ends lost 5 bases and 0 bases, in that order; junction bases with no gene match: 7. CDR1 is SEHNR and CDR2 is FQNEAQ in the germline V gene (reference sequence). CDR3 in DNA: TGTGCCAGCAGCAACAAATGGACTAGCTCCTACAATGAGCAGTTCTTC. As protein: CASSNKWTSSYNEQFF.

The chain has TRBV4-1 and TRBJ2-5; 10 bases are shared with TRBD2. The CDR3 is 17 residues long. V trimming: 2 bases; J trimming: 4 bases; junction bases outside the gene matches: 10. Germline assignment: CDR1 MGHRA and CDR2 YSYEKL. Written as DNA, the CDR3 is TGCGCCAGCAGCCAACTAGCGGGAGAAGGGTGGGGAGAGACCCAGTACTTC. Its translation: CASSQLAGEGWGETQYF.

The J gene is TRBJ2-3, the V gene TRBV30; 8 nucleotides line up with TRBD1. The CDR3 is 15 residues long. V gave up 4 bases and J gave up 1 base; unmatched junction bases: 7. Germline values: CDR1 GTSNPN, CDR2 SVGIG (reference sequence). Here the CDR3 DNA reads TGTGCCTGGAAGCCCCCGGACAGGGGCACAGATACGCAGTATTTT. The encoded protein is CAWKPPDRGTDTQYF.

This clone appeared once. The chain links TRBV27 to TRBJ2-6, with a possible D match to TRBD2 (6 bases). Trimming removed 2 bases from V and 4 bases from J, with 24 bases in between. This CDR3 spans 20 amino acids. Per the germline V gene, CDR1 is MNHEY and CDR2 is SMNVEV (reference sequence). The CDR3: CASSLRRAGSLREGANVLTF. The CDR3 DNA sequence: TGTGCCAGCAGTTTAAGGCGGGCCGGGAGTTTAAGGGAAGGGGCCAACGTCCTGACTTTC. Variable domain in full (rest from reference TRBV27 and TRBJ2-6): EAQVTQNPRYLITVTGKKLTVTCSQNMNHEYMSWYRQDPGLGLRQIYYSMNVEVTDKGDVPEGYKVSRKEKRNFPLILESPSPNQTSLYFCASSLRRAGSLREGANVLTFGAGSRLTVL.

V and J are TRBV6-7 and TRBJ2-6; 9 bases line up with TRBD1. TRBV6-7 falls under the ORF class, with uncertain function. The CDR3 length is 20 residues. Unmatched junction bases numbered 15, after V lost 2 bases and J lost 4 bases. In DNA form, the CDR3 reads TGTGCCAGCAGTTACCCCCCTCCGAACAGGGGGCAACACGGGGCCAACGTCCTGACTTTC. It is translated as CASSYPPPNRGQHGANVLTF.

This clone was recorded only once. Here the CDR3 reads CASNPNGRGAKNIQYF. The CDR3 region has the DNA TGTGCCAGTAACCCGAACGGGAGAGGAGCCAAAAACATTCAGTACTTC. The J gene is TRBJ2-4, the V gene TRBV19; tentative D call: TRBD2 (6 bases). Per germline, CDR1 LNHDA and CDR2 SQIVND (reference sequence). V was trimmed by 7 bases and J by 0 bases, leaving 16 bases between them. This CDR3 has 16 residues.